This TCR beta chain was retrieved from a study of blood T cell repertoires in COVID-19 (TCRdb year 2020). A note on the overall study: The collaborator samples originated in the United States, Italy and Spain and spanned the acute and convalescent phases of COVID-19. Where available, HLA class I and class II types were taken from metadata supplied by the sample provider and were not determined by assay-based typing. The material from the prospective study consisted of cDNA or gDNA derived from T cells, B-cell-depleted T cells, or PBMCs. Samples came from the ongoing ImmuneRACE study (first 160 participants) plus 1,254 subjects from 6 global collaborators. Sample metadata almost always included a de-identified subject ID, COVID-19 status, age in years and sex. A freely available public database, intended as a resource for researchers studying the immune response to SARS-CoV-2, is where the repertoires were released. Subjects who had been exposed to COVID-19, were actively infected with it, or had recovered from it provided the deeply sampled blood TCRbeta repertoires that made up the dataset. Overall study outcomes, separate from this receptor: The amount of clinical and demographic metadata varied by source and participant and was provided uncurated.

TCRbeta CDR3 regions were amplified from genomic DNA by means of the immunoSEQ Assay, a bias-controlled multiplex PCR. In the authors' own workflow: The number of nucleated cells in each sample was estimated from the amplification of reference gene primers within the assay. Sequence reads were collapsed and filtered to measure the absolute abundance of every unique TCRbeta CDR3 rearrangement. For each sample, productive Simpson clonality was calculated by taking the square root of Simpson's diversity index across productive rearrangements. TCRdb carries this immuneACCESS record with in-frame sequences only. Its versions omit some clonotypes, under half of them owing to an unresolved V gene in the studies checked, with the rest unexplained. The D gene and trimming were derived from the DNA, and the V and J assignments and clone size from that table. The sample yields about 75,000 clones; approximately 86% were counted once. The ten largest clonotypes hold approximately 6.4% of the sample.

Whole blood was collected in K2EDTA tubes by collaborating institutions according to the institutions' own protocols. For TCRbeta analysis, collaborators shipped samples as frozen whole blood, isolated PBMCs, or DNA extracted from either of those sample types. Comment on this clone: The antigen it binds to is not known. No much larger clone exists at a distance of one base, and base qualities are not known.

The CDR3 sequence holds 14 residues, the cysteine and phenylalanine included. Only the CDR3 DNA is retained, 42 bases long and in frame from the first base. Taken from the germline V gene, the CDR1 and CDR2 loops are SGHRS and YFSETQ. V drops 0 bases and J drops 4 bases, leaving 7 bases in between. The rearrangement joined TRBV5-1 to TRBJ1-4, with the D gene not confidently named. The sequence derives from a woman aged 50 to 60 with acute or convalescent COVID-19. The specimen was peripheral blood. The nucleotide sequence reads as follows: TGCGCCAGCAGCTTGGGTCCGGGTAATGAAAAACTGTTTTTT. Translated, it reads CASSLGPGNEKLFF.